This T cell receptor (beta chain) was recorded in a study of cytomegalovirus exposure and HLA in healthy donors. Germline V gene lookup returns CDR1 LGHNA and CDR2 YSLEER. J gave up 1 base and V 4 bases, and 10 bases lay outside the gene matches. CDR3 size: 18 residues. Donors were nominally healthy when sampled, though unrecorded immune exposures were likely. With 60 Vbeta and 13 Jbeta primers, the PCR was carried out. The table came from immunoSEQ multiplex PCR; TCRdb's copy has only in-frame clones and leaves some out. The sample records about 32,000 clones, 65% to 90% being singletons. Sample: PBMCs. The receptor was derived from a woman between 18 and 29 years old in good health and CMV-seronegative. The chain uses TRBV4-3 and TRBJ2-1; 10 bases align to TRBD2. CDR3 DNA sequence: TGCGCCAGCAGCCCTCCCCGCCTAGCGGGAGTGTCCTACAATGAGCAGTTCTTC. Amino acid sequence: CASSPPRLAGVSYNEQFF.